A single sample is the source of the 3 T cell receptor beta chains below, sequenced in a study of cytotoxic CD8 clonotypes in ibrutinib-treated CLL. Assay used: immunoSEQ multiplex PCR; TCRdb lists only in-frame clones, some missing. The sample shows more than 75,000 clones, around 77% of them seen only once. The sequencing used PBMCs, collected after 24 months of ibrutinib treatment. The receptors originated from a human donor with chronic lymphocytic leukemia.

The chain links TRBV5-1 to TRBJ1-3; D remains ambiguous. Trimming took 0 bases from V and 0 from J, leaving 10 bases between them. Germline V CDR1 and CDR2: SGHRS, YFSETQ. The CDR3 contains 16 residues. The CDR3, as DNA: TGCGCCAGCAGCTTGGGTCAGCTGAGCTCTGGAAACACCATATATTTT. Protein sequence: CASSLGQLSSGNTIYF.

This clone was observed a handful of times. The rearrangement links TRBV27 to TRBJ2-2; TRBD2 is a possible D gene (6 bases). The CDR3 has 20 amino acids. The V end lost 3 bases, the J end lost 0 bases, and 23 bases lay between the germline ends. In germline, CDR1 is MNHEY, CDR2 SMNVEV (reference sequence). The CDR3 loop is CASSFRPPTDAGTNTGELFF. Here the CDR3 DNA reads TGTGCCAGCAGTTTCCGCCCCCCGACGGACGCGGGAACGAACACCGGGGAGCTGTTTTTT.

Worth noting for this clone: An end of the junction differs from the germline gene, which may be a read error. V is TRBV7-7 and J is TRBJ1-2, with 7 positions matching TRBD1. CDR3 size: 14 residues. Germline-derived CDR1 and CDR2 are SSHAT and FNYEAQ (reference sequence). CDR3 bases: TGTGCTAGCAGCCTACTAGGGGGCGCAAATGGCTACACCTTC. It specifies CASSLLGGANGYTF.